The sequence of this T cell receptor (beta chain) was determined in a study of cytomegalovirus exposure and HLA in healthy donors. Findings of the study overall: For cytomegalovirus status, the classifier reportedly gave diagnoses with high specificity and sensitivity. On later analysis, the bulk of CMV-associated TCR beta chains appeared to be HLA-restricted. In vitro data verified a few CMV-associated chains as specific for CMV antigens.

Only one count was recorded for this clone. Its antigen remains unknown. Other DNA sequences in the sample encode the same CDR3. The primer mix had 60 Vbeta and 13 Jbeta primers. Repertoires were generated with immunoSEQ multiplex PCR, while TCRdb's copy carries only in-frame clones and drops some. The sample comprises approximately 130,000 clones, 70% to 80% of which are singletons, and roughly 1.2% rests with the top ten. Germline values: CDR1 LNHNV, CDR2 YYDKDF (reference sequence). V was shortened by 3 bases and J by 1 base, with 7 bases between the two germline ends. This CDR3 is 13 amino acids long.

The chain has TRBV15 and TRBJ2-7; TRBD1 is a possible D gene (6 bases). Sequenced sample: PBMCs. The origin of this receptor is a man aged 50-60 years in good health and CMV-seronegative. The CDR3 DNA is TGTGCCACCAGCAGGGACAGATCCTACGAGCAGTACTTC. Protein sequence: CATSRDRSYEQYF.